These 17 T cell receptor beta chains were sequenced from one sample in a study of T cells in Graves' hyperthyroidism and ophthalmopathy. What was amplified from RNA transcripts were TCR beta CDR3 regions. The HTBI primer set was used in a first-round RT-PCR of the TCR CDR3. TCRdb ran MiXCR on the multiplex PCR reads and lists one entry per CDR3 protein. The sample yields 300,000 to 500,000 distinct CDR3 sequences, 15% seen once. Sequencing used blood. Receptor source: a woman between 25 and 40 years old with Graves' hyperthyroidism.

This clonotype has ten or more counts. The chain joins TRBV2 to TRBJ2-2, with 12 positions matching TRBD1. Germline-derived CDR1 and CDR2 are SNHLY and FYNNEI. Trimming at V came to 6 bases and at J to 6 bases, leaving 5 bases not matched to a gene. The CDR3 has 15 residues. The CDR3, as DNA: TGTGCCAGCAGCCCCGGGACAGGGGGCCCCGGGGAGCTGTTTTTT. Translating it yields CASSPGTGGPGELFF.

This rearrangement joins TRBV29-1 to TRBJ1-2; possible D gene TRBD1, 6 bases. The germline V gene encodes CDR1 SQVTM and CDR2 ANQGSEA. The CDR3 extends over 12 amino acids. Trimming left V 1 base short and J 7 bases short, with 10 bases between. CDR3 in amino acids: CSVEGGHSGYTF. CDR3 nucleotide sequence: TGCAGCGTTGAAGGGGGACACTCTGGCTACACCTTC.

V gene TRBV10-1 combines with J gene TRBJ2-7; 9 bases are a match to TRBD1. This CDR3 region has 15 residues. Trimming at V came to 0 bases and at J to 5 bases, leaving 5 bases not matched to a gene. Looked up from germline, CDR1 is WNHNN and CDR2 is SYGVQD (reference sequence). The CDR3 region is CASSESLDRGHEQYF. DNA of the CDR3: TGCGCCAGCAGTGAGTCTTTGGACAGGGGCCACGAGCAGTACTTC.

This clonotype has ten or more counts. The V gene is TRBV20-1, the J gene TRBJ1-2; no firm D call. Germline CDR1 reads DFQATT; CDR2 reads SNEGSKA (reference sequence). The V end lost 3 bases, the J end lost 3 bases, and 14 bases lay between the germline ends. The CDR3 contains 14 residues. CDR3 in DNA: TGCAGTGCTAGGAGAGGCGAGGAGGACTATGGCTACACCTTC. This codes for CSARRGEEDYGYTF.

A single count supports this clonotype. The chain recombines TRBV5-1 with TRBJ2-3; 7 bases agree with TRBD2. Per the germline V gene, CDR1 is SGHRS and CDR2 is YFSETQ. Unmatched junction bases numbered 20, after V lost 4 bases and J lost 0 bases. This CDR3 has 20 residues. In nucleotides, the CDR3 is TGCGCCAGCAGCCCGTCCCATCGGGGGAGGGGAATCACTAGCACAGATACGCAGTATTTT. This sequence encodes CASSPSHRGRGITSTDTQYF. The whole variable domain, filled in from reference TRBV5-1 and TRBJ2-3, reads KAGVTQTPRYLIKTRGQQVTLSCSPISGHRSVSWYQQTPGQGLQFLFEYFSETQRNKGNFPGRFSGRQFSNSRSEMNVSTLELGDSALYLCASSPSHRGRGITSTDTQYFGPGTRLTVL.

This clonotype was detected many times. V and J are TRBV30 and TRBJ2-3; 7 bases fit TRBD2. Germline V gene data show CDR1 as GTSNPN and CDR2 as SVGIG (reference sequence). V trimming: 3 bases; J trimming: 7 bases; junction bases outside the gene matches: 4. CDR3 length: 12 residues. The CDR3 DNA reads as TGTGCCTGGAGGCTGACTAGCTATACGCAGTATTTT. Amino acid sequence: CAWRLTSYTQYF.

This clonotype was detected a few times. The J gene is TRBJ1-1, the V gene TRBV5-1; 7 bases map to TRBD1. Germline CDR1 and CDR2: SGHRS and YFSETQ. CDR3 length: 15 residues. V lost 3 bases and J lost 5; bases outside the gene matches: 10. The CDR3 DNA sequence: TGCGCCAGCAGCTCCGGCACAGGGGTCCGAACTGAAGCTTTCTTT. This gives the protein CASSSGTGVRTEAFF.

The rearrangement links TRBV5-1 to TRBJ2-1; D is unresolved. The V gene lost 4 bases and the J gene lost 6 bases, with 11 bases spanning the gap. The V gene's germline CDR1 is SGHRS and CDR2 YFSETQ. This CDR3 spans 13 amino acids. For the CDR3, the DNA is TGCGCCAGCAGCAGAGACGGCCTCAATGAGCAGTTCTTC. Its protein product is CASSRDGLNEQFF.

This clonotype was counted at least ten times. The chain recombines TRBV5-5 with TRBJ2-7; 9 bases align to TRBD1. Germline loops: CDR1 SGHKS, CDR2 YYEKEE (reference sequence). The CDR3 length is 13 residues. J was trimmed by 5 bases and V by 7 bases; bases with no gene match: 7. The DNA of the CDR3 is TGTGCCAGCGGACAGGGGTCCCTAGACGAGCAGTACTTC. It encodes CASGQGSLDEQYF. The variable domain in full, with the rest retrieved from reference TRBV5-5 and TRBJ2-7, is DAGVTQSPTHLIKTRGQQVTLRCSPISGHKSVSWYQQVLGQGPQFIFQYYEKEERGRGNFPDRFSARQFPNYSSELNVNALLLGDSALYLCASGQGSLDEQYFGPGTRLTVT.

In its sample, this clonotype was seen many times. V and J are TRBV27 and TRBJ2-7; perhaps D is TRBD1 or TRBD2 (5 bases each). Germline V gene sequence: CDR1 MNHEY, CDR2 SMNVEV (reference sequence). The CDR3 is 14 amino acids. With 6 bases removed from V and 4 bases from J, the gap between germline ends came to 16 bases. The CDR3 DNA is TGTGCCAGCAGACTGATAACAGGCGGGTACGAGCAGTACTTC. It specifies CASRLITGGYEQYF.

This clonotype showed up many times. The rearrangement uses TRBV5-1 and TRBJ2-3, with D perhaps matching TRBD1 (6 bases). Germline CDR1 is SGHRS and CDR2 is YFSETQ. This CDR3 region has 15 residues. The V gene lost 4 bases and the J gene lost 0 bases, with 12 bases spanning the gap. The CDR3 DNA is TGCGCCAGCAGCCTCCGGACAGATAGCACAGATACGCAGTATTTT. It encodes CASSLRTDSTDTQYF. The full variable domain, rest sourced from reference TRBV5-1 and TRBJ2-3, is KAGVTQTPRYLIKTRGQQVTLSCSPISGHRSVSWYQQTPGQGLQFLFEYFSETQRNKGNFPGRFSGRQFSNSRSEMNVSTLELGDSALYLCASSLRTDSTDTQYFGPGTRLTVL.

Ten or more counts support this clonotype. V gene TRBV3-1 combines with J gene TRBJ2-5, with TRBD2 matching over 14 bases. The CDR3 is 16 amino acids. V dropped 5 bases and J dropped 5; count of bases not matched to a gene: 7. Germline values: CDR1 LGHDT, CDR2 YNNKEL (reference sequence). CDR3 region: CASSFGLAGGRETQYF. DNA for the CDR3: TGTGCCAGCAGCTTTGGACTAGCGGGAGGCAGGGAGACCCAGTACTTC.

The chain couples TRBV6-5 to TRBJ1-5; 10 nucleotides match TRBD1. The germline gives CDR1 MNHEY, CDR2 SVGAGI. This CDR3 region has 17 residues. After removal of 4 bases from V and 6 bases from J, the junction contained 12 bases not matched to a gene. CDR3 loop: CASSSDRGRLLGQPQHF. DNA for the CDR3: TGTGCCAGCAGTTCAGACAGGGGGCGATTACTGGGTCAGCCCCAGCATTTT.

This clonotype was seen ten or more times. V usage is TRBV27 and J usage is TRBJ2-7; 7 bases are a match to TRBD1. The CDR3 is made up of 15 amino acids. The germline V gene has CDR1 MNHEY and CDR2 SMNVEV (reference sequence). Germline trimming cut 10 bases from V and 3 bases from J; bases unmatched to any gene: 15. The CDR3 spells CATSRVEGAFYEQYF. In DNA, the CDR3 is TGTGCCACCTCTCGGGTCGAGGGGGCGTTCTACGAGCAGTACTTC.

The CDR3 spells CASSRYGGGREVTEAFF. The CDR3 DNA follows: TGTGCCAGTAGTAGATACGGCGGAGGGAGGGAGGTAACTGAAGCTTTCTTT. The V call is TRBV19, the J call TRBJ1-1; D is uncertain. The CDR3 is made up of 17 amino acids. The germline V gene has CDR1 LNHDA and CDR2 SQIVND (reference sequence). Trimming shortened V by 4 bases and J by 5 bases, and 23 bases separated the two germline ends.

A few counts support this clonotype. V usage is TRBV6-2 or TRBV6-3 and J usage is TRBJ2-1, with D tentatively TRBD1 (6 bases). CDR1 MNHEY and CDR2 SVGEGT come from the germline V gene. CDR3 size: 15 residues. The V and J ends lost 2 bases and 8 bases respectively, with 16 bases between them. The CDR3 sequence: CASSYTKQGRDEQFF. CDR3 DNA: TGTGCCAGCAGTTACACCAAACAGGGTCGCGATGAGCAGTTCTTC.

This clonotype was recorded at least ten times. V and J are TRBV10-3 and TRBJ2-5, with D perhaps TRBD1 (6 bases). Trimming cost V 6 bases and J 3 bases, with 8 bases left between them. The length of the CDR3 is 12 residues. The germline V gene encodes CDR1 ENHRY and CDR2 SYGVKD. CDR3 DNA sequence: TGTGCCATCAGCGGGACAAAAGAGACCCAGTACTTC. Its protein product is CAISGTKETQYF.